This TCR beta chain was captured in a study of T cell responses to AZD1222 COVID-19 vaccine. CDR1 and CDR2 from the germline V gene are MNHEY and SMNVEV (reference sequence). The CDR3 has 16 amino acids. Trimming removed 6 bases at V and 0 bases at J, with 17 bases between. The repertoire was sequenced with immunoSEQ multiplex PCR; TCRdb's copy has only in-frame clones and lacks some. The sample has roughly 56,000 clones, approximately 85% seen once. This sequence was found in an adult in good health. The chain carries TRBV27 and TRBJ1-2, with D possibly being TRBD1 (5 bases). The sequencing here drew on peripheral blood, taken on day 0 of AZD1222 vaccination. CDR3 loop: CASSSPGTAANYGYTF. The CDR3 DNA is TGTGCCAGCAGCTCTCCCGGGACTGCAGCTAACTATGGCTACACCTTC.